A single sample is the source of the 5 T cell receptor beta chains below, sequenced in a study of blood T cell repertoires in COVID-19. Method: immunoSEQ multiplex PCR; TCRdb's copy keeps in-frame clones and lacks some. The table has about 320,000 clones, 85% seen once. What was sequenced was PBMCs or T cells enriched from blood (not recorded which). The receptors originated from a woman in her twenties or thirties who had been exposed to COVID-19.

V usage is TRBV28 and J usage is TRBJ2-7, with 10 nucleotides matching TRBD2. This CDR3 has 14 residues. V shed 9 bases and J 0 bases; nucleotides not matched to a gene: 5. Germline values: CDR1 MDHEN, CDR2 SYDVKM. CDR3 residues: CASTSGGASYEQYF. In nucleotides, the CDR3 is TGTGCCAGTACGAGCGGGGGGGCCTCCTACGAGCAGTACTTC.

This chain links TRBV15 with TRBJ2-1; 7 bases are a match to TRBD1. V gave up 7 bases and J gave up 7 bases; unmatched junction bases: 10. This CDR3 comprises 14 residues. Germline V gene sequence: CDR1 LNHNV, CDR2 YYDKDF (reference sequence). This CDR3 reads CATNYRGAGNEQFF. The CDR3 DNA sequence: TGTGCCACCAATTACAGGGGCGCAGGGAATGAGCAGTTCTTC.

The rearrangement links TRBV5-4 to TRBJ1-2; TRBD1 is a possible D gene (5 bases). The CDR3 loop spans 13 amino acids. The V and J ends lost 0 bases and 4 bases respectively, with 7 bases between them. CDR1 is SGHNT, CDR2 YYREEE, per germline (reference sequence). The CDR3 nucleotides read TGTGCCAGCAGCTTGGAACAGGCCTATGGCTACACCTTC. Its protein product is CASSLEQAYGYTF.

The table lists this clone with a count of one. The chain couples TRBV2 to TRBJ1-1; TRBD1 matches at 7 bases. V trimming: 8 bases; J trimming: 4 bases; junction bases outside the gene matches: 4. Germline V CDR1 and CDR2: SNHLY, FYNNEI. The CDR3 runs to 12 residues. The CDR3 reads CASQGDSTEAFF. The CDR3 nucleotides are TGTGCCAGCCAGGGGGACAGCACTGAAGCTTTCTTT.

This chain uses TRBV5-4 with TRBJ1-2; TRBD1 is a possible D gene (5 bases). CDR3 length: 12 residues. Trimming cost V 1 base and J 9 bases, with 10 bases left between them. CDR1 is SGHNT, CDR2 YYREEE, per germline (reference sequence). CDR3 sequence reads: CASSLQGNRYTF. Written as DNA, the CDR3 is TGTGCCAGCAGCTTGCAGGGAAATCGCTACACCTTC.